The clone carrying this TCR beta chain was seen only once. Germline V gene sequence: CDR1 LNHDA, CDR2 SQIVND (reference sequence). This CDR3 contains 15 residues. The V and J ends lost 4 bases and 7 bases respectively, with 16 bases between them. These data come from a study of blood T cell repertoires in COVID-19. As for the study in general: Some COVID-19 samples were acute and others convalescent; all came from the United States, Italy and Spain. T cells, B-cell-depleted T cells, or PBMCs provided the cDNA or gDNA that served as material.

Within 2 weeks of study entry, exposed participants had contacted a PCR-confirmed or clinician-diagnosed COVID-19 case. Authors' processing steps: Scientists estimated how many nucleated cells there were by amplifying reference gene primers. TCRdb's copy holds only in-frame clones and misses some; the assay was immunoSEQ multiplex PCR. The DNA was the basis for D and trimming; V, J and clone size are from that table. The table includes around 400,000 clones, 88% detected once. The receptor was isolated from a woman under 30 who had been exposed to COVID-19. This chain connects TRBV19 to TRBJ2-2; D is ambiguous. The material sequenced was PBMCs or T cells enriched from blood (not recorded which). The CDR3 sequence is CASSTTEVIGGELFF. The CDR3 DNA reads TGTGCCAGTAGTACGACTGAGGTGATTGGCGGGGAGCTGTTTTTT.